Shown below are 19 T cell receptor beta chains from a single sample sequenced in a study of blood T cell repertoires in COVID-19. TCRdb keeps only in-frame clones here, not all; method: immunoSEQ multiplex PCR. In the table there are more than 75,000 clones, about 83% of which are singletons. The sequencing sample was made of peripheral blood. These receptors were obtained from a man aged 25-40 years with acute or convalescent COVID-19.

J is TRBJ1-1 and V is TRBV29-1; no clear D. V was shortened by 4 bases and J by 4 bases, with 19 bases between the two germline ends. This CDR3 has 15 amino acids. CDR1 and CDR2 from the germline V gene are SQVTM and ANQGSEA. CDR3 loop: CSVVVHGRVVTEAFF. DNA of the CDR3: TGCAGCGTTGTTGTTCACGGGCGGGTTGTCACTGAAGCTTTCTTT.

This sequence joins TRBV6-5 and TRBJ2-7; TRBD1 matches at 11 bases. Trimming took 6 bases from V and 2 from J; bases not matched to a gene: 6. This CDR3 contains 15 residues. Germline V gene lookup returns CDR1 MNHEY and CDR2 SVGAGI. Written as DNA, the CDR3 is TGTGCCAGCAGAGGACAGGGGGCTATCACCTACGAGCAGTACTTC. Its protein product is CASRGQGAITYEQYF.

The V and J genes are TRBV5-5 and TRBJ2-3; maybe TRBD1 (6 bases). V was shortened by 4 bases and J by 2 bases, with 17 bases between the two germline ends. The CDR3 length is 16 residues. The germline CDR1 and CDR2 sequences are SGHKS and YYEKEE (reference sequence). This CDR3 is CASSRRQEVATDTQYF. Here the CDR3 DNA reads TGTGCCAGCAGCCGACGACAGGAGGTGGCCACAGATACGCAGTATTTT.

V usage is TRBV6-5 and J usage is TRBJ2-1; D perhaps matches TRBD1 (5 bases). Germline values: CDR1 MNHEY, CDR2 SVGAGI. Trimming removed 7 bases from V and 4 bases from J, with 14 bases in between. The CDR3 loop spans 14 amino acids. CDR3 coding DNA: TGTGCCAGCATGATCAGGGCAGAGTACAATGAGCAGTTCTTC. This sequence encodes CASMIRAEYNEQFF.

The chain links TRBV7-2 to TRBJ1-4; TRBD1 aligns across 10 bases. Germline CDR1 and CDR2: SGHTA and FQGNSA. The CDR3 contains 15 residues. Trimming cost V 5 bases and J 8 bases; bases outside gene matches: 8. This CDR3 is CASSGDRGTLEKLFF. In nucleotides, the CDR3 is TGTGCCAGCAGCGGGGACAGGGGAACCCTAGAAAAACTGTTTTTT.

CDR3: CASSFGTGTGELFF. CDR3 in DNA: TGTGCCAGCAGTTTCGGGACTGGTACCGGGGAGCTGTTTTTT. The J gene is TRBJ2-2, the V gene TRBV7-3, with D tentatively TRBD2 (6 bases). The CDR3 is 14 residues long. From germline, CDR1 is SGHTA and CDR2 FQGTGA. Trimming left V 6 bases short and J 5 bases short, with 13 bases between.

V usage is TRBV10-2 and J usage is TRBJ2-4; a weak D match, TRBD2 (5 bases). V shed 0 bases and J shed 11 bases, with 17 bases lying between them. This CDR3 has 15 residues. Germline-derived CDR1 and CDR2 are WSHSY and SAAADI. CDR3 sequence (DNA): TGCGCCAGCAGTGAGTCGACTCCCTCAGGAGGTTTTCAGTACTTC. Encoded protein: CASSESTPSGGFQYF.

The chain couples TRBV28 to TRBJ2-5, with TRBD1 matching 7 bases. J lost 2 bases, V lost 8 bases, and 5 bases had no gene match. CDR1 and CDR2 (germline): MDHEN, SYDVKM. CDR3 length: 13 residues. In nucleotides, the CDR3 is TGTGCCAGCTGTGGGACAGTTCAAGAGACCCAGTACTTC. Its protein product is CASCGTVQETQYF. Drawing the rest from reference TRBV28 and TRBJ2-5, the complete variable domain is DVKVTQSSRYLVKRTGEKVFLECVQDMDHENMFWYRQDPGLGLRLIYFSYDVKMKEKGDIPEGYSVSREKKERFSLILESASTNQTSMYLCASCGTVQETQYFGPGTRLLVL.

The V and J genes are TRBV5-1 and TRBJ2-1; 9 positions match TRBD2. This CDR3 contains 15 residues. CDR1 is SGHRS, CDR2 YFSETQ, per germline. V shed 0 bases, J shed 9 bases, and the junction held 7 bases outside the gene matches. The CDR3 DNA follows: TGCGCCAGCAGCTTGGTGGCTAGCGGGAAAGCTGAGCAGTTCTTC. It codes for CASSLVASGKAEQFF.

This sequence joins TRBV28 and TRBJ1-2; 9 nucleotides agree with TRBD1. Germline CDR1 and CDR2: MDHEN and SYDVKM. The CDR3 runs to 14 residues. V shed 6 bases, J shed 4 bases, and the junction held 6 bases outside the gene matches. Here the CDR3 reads CASSTDRGTYGYTF. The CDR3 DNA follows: TGTGCCAGCAGCACAGACAGGGGGACCTATGGCTACACCTTC.

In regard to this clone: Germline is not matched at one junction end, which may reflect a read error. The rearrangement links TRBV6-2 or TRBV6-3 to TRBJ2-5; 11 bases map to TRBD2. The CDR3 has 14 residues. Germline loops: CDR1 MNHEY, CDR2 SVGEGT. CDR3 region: CASSSSASGRPSDF. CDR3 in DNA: TGTGCCAGCAGTTCGAGCGCTAGCGGGAGGCCCTCCGACTTC.

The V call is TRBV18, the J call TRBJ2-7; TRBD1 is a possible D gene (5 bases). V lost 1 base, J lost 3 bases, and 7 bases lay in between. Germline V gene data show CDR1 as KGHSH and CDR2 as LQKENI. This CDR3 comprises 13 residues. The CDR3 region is CASSPLRDYEQYF. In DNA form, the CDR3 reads TGTGCCAGCTCACCACTCAGGGACTACGAGCAGTACTTC.

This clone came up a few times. CDR3 bases: TGTGCCAGCACACTAGCGGGAGGCCCTAGCTCCTACGAGCAGTACTTC. Protein product: CASTLAGGPSSYEQYF. The chain is built from TRBV7-9 and TRBJ2-7; the match to TRBD2 covers 12 bases. CDR1 is SEHNR and CDR2 is FQNEAQ in the germline V gene (reference sequence). Losses at the gene ends were 7 bases for V and 0 bases for J; bases not matched to a gene: 7. The CDR3 totals 16 residues.

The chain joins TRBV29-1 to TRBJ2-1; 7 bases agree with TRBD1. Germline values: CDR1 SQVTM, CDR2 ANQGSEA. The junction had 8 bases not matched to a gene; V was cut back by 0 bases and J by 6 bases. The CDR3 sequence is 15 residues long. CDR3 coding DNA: TGCAGCGTTGAAGATATAGTCAACAGGGGCAATGAGCAGTTCTTC. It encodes CSVEDIVNRGNEQFF.

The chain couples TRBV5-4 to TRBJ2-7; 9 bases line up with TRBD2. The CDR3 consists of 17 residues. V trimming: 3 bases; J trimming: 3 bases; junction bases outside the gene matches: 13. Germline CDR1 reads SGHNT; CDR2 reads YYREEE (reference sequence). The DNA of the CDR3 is TGTGCCAGCAGCTATACCCTAGCGGGACTTAATCGCTACGAGCAGTACTTC. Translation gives CASSYTLAGLNRYEQYF.

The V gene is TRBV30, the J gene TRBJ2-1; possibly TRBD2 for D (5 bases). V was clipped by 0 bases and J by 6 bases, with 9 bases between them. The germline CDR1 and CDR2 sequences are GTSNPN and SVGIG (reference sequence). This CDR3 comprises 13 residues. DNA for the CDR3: TGTGCCTGGAGTGTACAACGGGGCAATGAGCAGTTCTTC. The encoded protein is CAWSVQRGNEQFF.

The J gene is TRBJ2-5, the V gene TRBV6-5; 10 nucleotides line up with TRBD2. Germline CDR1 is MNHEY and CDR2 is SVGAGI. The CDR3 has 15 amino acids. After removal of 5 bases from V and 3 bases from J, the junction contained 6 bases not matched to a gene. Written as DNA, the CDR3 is TGTGCCAGCAGTCCGCTTACTAGCGGGAAAGAGACCCAGTACTTC. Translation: CASSPLTSGKETQYF.

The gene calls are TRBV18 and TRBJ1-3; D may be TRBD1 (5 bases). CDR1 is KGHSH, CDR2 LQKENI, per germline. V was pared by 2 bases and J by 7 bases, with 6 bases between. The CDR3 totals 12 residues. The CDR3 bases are TGTGCCAGCTCACCAGACAGCAACACCATATATTTT. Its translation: CASSPDSNTIYF.

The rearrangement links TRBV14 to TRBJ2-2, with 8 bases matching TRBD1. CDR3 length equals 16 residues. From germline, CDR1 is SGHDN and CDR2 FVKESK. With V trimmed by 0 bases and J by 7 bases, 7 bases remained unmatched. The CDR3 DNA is TGTGCCAGCAGCCAAGACCCCAGGGGGCGAATCGGGGAGCTGTTTTTT. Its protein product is CASSQDPRGRIGELFF.